Listed below are T cell receptor beta chains from one sample, sequenced in a study of blood T cell repertoires in COVID-19. Only in-frame clones appear in the TCRdb table, and some are missing; sequencing was by immunoSEQ multiplex PCR. There are some 72,000 clones in the sample; around 88% occur only once, and around 0.6% lies in the top ten. Sequenced material: peripheral blood. The receptor source for this set is a man in his 60s with acute or convalescent COVID-19. Each CDR3 is given with its conserved first and last residue. The D gene is left open where the match is weak. Rows give clone size only sometimes, using once, few, many, or a class for an expanded clone.

CDR3	DNA	size	J	D	V
CASSLVPGNTEAFF	TGCGCCAGCAGCTTGGTGCCCGGGAACACTGAAGCTTTCTTT	once	TRBJ1-1	.	TRBV5-1
CASSLGDRDSPLHF	TGCGCCAGCAGCTTGGGGGACAGGGATTCACCCCTCCACTTT	once	TRBJ1-6	TRBD1	TRBV5-1
CASRRPDRPATEAFF	TGTGCCAGCAGACGTCCGGACAGGCCGGCCACTGAAGCTTTCTTT	.	TRBJ1-1	TRBD1	TRBV6-5
CASSMFSLETQYF	TGTGCCAGTAGTATGTTTTCGTTAGAGACCCAGTACTTC	.	TRBJ2-5	.	TRBV19
CASSSFLAGANTGELFF	TGTGCCAGCAGCTCCTTTCTGGCGGGAGCGAACACCGGGGAGCTGTTTTTT	.	TRBJ2-2	TRBD2	TRBV7-2
CASSLGGTVRETQYF	TGTGCCAGCAGCTTGGGCGGGACAGTGAGGGAGACCCAGTACTTC	.	TRBJ2-5	.	TRBV5-8
CASSRPTRGINTEAFF	TGTGCCAGCAGTAGACCCACCAGGGGAATCAACACTGAAGCTTTCTTT	.	TRBJ1-1	.	TRBV11-2
CASSIDATGGPGREQYF	TGTGCCAGTAGTATAGACGCGACAGGGGGTCCAGGTCGCGAGCAGTACTTC	.	TRBJ2-7	TRBD1	TRBV19
CASSPTGGGQPQHF	TGTGCCAGTAGTCCCACAGGGGGCGGGCAGCCCCAGCATTTT	.	TRBJ1-5	TRBD1	TRBV19
CASSQDSRRIPSSYNEQFF	TGTGCCAGCAGCCAAGATTCAAGGAGGATCCCGAGCTCCTACAATGAGCAGTTCTTC	.	TRBJ2-1	.	TRBV3-1/TRBV3-2
CASSAHPRGLGEQYF	TGTGCCAGCAGCGCCCACCCCAGGGGCCTGGGGGAGCAGTACTTC	.	TRBJ2-7	.	TRBV9
CASSVLAGEETQYF	TGTGCCAGCAGCGTACTAGCGGGAGAAGAGACCCAGTACTTC	.	TRBJ2-5	TRBD2	TRBV9
CASSLGPGEQYEQYF	TGTGCCAGCAGCTTAGGCCCCGGGGAACAGTACGAGCAGTACTTC	few	TRBJ2-7	.	TRBV7-3
CAIIEQGAGYGYTF	TGTGCCATCATCGAACAGGGGGCGGGCTATGGCTACACCTTC	.	TRBJ1-2	TRBD1	TRBV10-3
CASSSHRGAGYTF	TGTGCCAGCAGTTCCCACAGGGGTGCTGGCTACACCTTC	.	TRBJ1-2	TRBD1	TRBV12-3/TRBV12-4
CASSFASFDLETQYF	TGTGCCAGCAGCTTTGCGAGTTTTGACTTAGAGACCCAGTACTTC	.	TRBJ2-5	.	TRBV5-6
CASSLAGTVQETQYF	TGCGCCAGCAGCTTGGCCGGGACAGTACAAGAGACCCAGTACTTC	.	TRBJ2-5	TRBD1	TRBV5-1
CASSRTGGVREKLFF	TGTGCCAGCAGCCGAACAGGGGGGGTTCGCGAAAAACTGTTTTTT	once	TRBJ1-4	TRBD1	TRBV11-1
CASSLGDTNTNEKLFF	TGCGCCAGCAGCTTGGGGGACACCAACACTAATGAAAAACTGTTTTTT	.	TRBJ1-4	.	TRBV5-1
CASSVAWGSDGEQFF	TGTGCCAGCAGCGTAGCTTGGGGCTCCGACGGGGAGCAGTTCTTC	.	TRBJ2-1	.	TRBV9
CASSALGQGITGELFF	TGTGCCAGCAGCGCCCTGGGACAGGGCATCACCGGGGAGCTGTTTTTT	.	TRBJ2-2	TRBD1	TRBV7-8
CASSQGQGKNSPLHF	TGTGCCAGCAGCCAAGGACAGGGGAAGAATTCACCCCTCCACTTT	.	TRBJ1-6	TRBD1	TRBV7-6
CASSQVSSGNTIYF	TGTGCCAGCAGCCAGGTGAGCTCTGGAAACACCATATATTTT	.	TRBJ1-3	.	TRBV5-6
CATSGPTSGRPVQYF	TGTGCCACCAGTGGGCCCACTAGCGGCCGGCCTGTGCAGTACTTC	.	TRBJ2-7	TRBD2	TRBV24-1
CAWGPGAAYGYTF	TGTGCCTGGGGTCCAGGGGCAGCCTATGGCTACACCTTC	.	TRBJ1-2	.	TRBV30
CASSDTSQSTDTQYF	TGTGCCAGCAGTGATACTAGCCAAAGCACAGATACGCAGTATTTT	.	TRBJ2-3	.	TRBV2
CASSQTDTQYF	TGTGCCAGCAGTCAAACAGATACGCAGTATTTT	.	TRBJ2-3	.	TRBV12-3/TRBV12-4
CASSQQVWAYEQYF	TGTGCCAGCAGCCAACAGGTTTGGGCCTACGAGCAGTACTTC	once	TRBJ2-7	.	TRBV3-1/TRBV3-2
CASSPLAGVNTEAFF	TGTGCCAGCTCACCGTTGGCAGGGGTGAACACTGAAGCTTTCTTT	.	TRBJ1-1	.	TRBV18
CASSHADGTFYEQYF	TGCGCCAGCAGCCACGCGGACGGGACTTTCTACGAGCAGTACTTC	.	TRBJ2-7	.	TRBV23-1
CASSTGTKNIQYF	TGTGCCAGCAGTACCGGGACAAAAAACATTCAGTACTTC	once	TRBJ2-4	.	TRBV12-3/TRBV12-4
CASSVNSGRSHSSYNEQFF	TGTGCCAGCAGCGTAAATAGCGGGAGGTCCCATAGCTCCTACAATGAGCAGTTCTTC	.	TRBJ2-1	TRBD2	TRBV9
CASSIRRGTSTDTQYF	TGTGCCAGTAGTATTCGGCGGGGGACTAGCACAGATACGCAGTATTTT	.	TRBJ2-3	TRBD2	TRBV19
CASSPLGQGFPGELFF	TGTGCCAGCAGCCCCCTCGGACAGGGTTTTCCCGGGGAGCTGTTTTTT	.	TRBJ2-2	TRBD1	TRBV11-2
CASRGGTGMNTGELFF	TGTGCCAGCAGGGGGGGGACAGGGATGAACACCGGGGAGCTGTTTTTT	.	TRBJ2-2	TRBD1	TRBV6-6
CASSVDPGSDYGYTF	TGTGCCAGCAGCGTAGATCCGGGATCGGACTATGGCTACACCTTC	.	TRBJ1-2	.	TRBV9
CASSPSGTSGNADTQYF	TGTGCCAGCAGCCCTAGCGGGACTAGCGGGAATGCAGATACGCAGTATTTT	.	TRBJ2-3	TRBD2	TRBV7-3
CASSELSGGETQYF	TGTGCCAGCAGTGAACTTAGCGGAGGGGAGACCCAGTACTTC	.	TRBJ2-5	.	TRBV2
CASSPDRGPTDTQYF	TGCGCCAGCAGCCCCGACAGGGGGCCCACAGATACGCAGTATTTT	.	TRBJ2-3	TRBD1	TRBV5-1
CAISDRGGGGNQPQHF	TGTGCCATCAGTGATAGGGGCGGGGGAGGCAATCAGCCCCAGCATTTT	few	TRBJ1-5	.	TRBV10-3
CASREGATNTGELFF	TGTGCCAGCAGGGAAGGGGCCACGAACACCGGGGAGCTGTTTTTT	.	TRBJ2-2	.	TRBV5-4
CASSQDPAGIYGYTF	TGCGCCAGCAGCCAAGATCCGGCAGGCATTTATGGCTACACCTTC	.	TRBJ1-2	.	TRBV4-1
CASSYPSVGSPLHF	TGTGCCAGCAGTTACCCGAGCGTTGGTTCACCCCTCCACTTT	.	TRBJ1-6	.	TRBV6-5
CASSQGGTSGAYEQYF	TGTGCCAGCAGCCAAGGTGGGACTAGCGGGGCCTACGAGCAGTACTTC	.	TRBJ2-7	TRBD2	TRBV3-1/TRBV3-2
CASSFGSGGRYEQYF	TGTGCCAGCAGTTTTGGGTCAGGGGGTCGGTACGAGCAGTACTTC	.	TRBJ2-7	TRBD1	TRBV27
CASSLAYYGYTF	TGTGCCAGCAGTTTGGCCTACTATGGCTACACCTTC	.	TRBJ1-2	.	TRBV28
CASSVGDRGPYEQYF	TGTGCCAGCAGCGTAGGGGACAGGGGGCCGTACGAGCAGTACTTC	.	TRBJ2-7	TRBD1	TRBV9
CASSRTKGYDEQYF	TGTGCCAGCTCACGGACTAAAGGTTATGACGAGCAGTACTTC	few	TRBJ2-7	.	TRBV18
CASAVRGQVNTEAFF	TGTGCCAGCGCTGTAAGGGGGCAGGTGAACACTGAAGCTTTCTTT	.	TRBJ1-1	TRBD1	TRBV2
CASSPRTALSYNEQFF	TGTGCCAGTAGTCCCCGGACTGCCCTTTCCTACAATGAGCAGTTCTTC	.	TRBJ2-1	.	TRBV19
CAHSGQGAYEQYF	TGTGCCCACTCGGGACAGGGGGCCTACGAGCAGTACTTC	.	TRBJ2-7	TRBD1	TRBV30
CASSLPGGQRTQYF	TGCGCCAGCAGCCTACCCGGGGGACAGCGAACCCAGTACTTC	.	TRBJ2-5	.	TRBV5-1
CASSGRDSGSPGDTQYF	TGTGCCAGCAGCGGAAGGGATAGCGGGAGCCCCGGGGATACGCAGTATTTT	.	TRBJ2-3	TRBD2	TRBV9
CANRAGANVLTF	TGTGCCAACCGGGCTGGGGCCAACGTCCTGACTTTC	.	TRBJ2-6	.	TRBV2